A single sample is the source of the 7 T cell receptor beta chains below, sequenced in a study of cytomegalovirus exposure and HLA in healthy donors. The PCR was carried out with 60 Vbeta primers and 13 Jbeta primers. Assay used: immunoSEQ multiplex PCR; TCRdb lists only in-frame clones, some missing. The table shows about 120,000 clones, with around three quarters occurring only once. The sequenced sample was PBMCs. The origin of the receptors is a young man in good health and CMV-seropositive.

The chain couples TRBV7-9 to TRBJ1-6; TRBD1 matches 7 bases. CDR3 length: 15 amino acids. Unmatched junction bases numbered 4, after V lost 5 bases and J lost 3 bases. Germline V gene sequence: CDR1 SEHNR, CDR2 FQNEAQ (reference sequence). The CDR3 is CASSRGTVYNSPLHF. In DNA form, the CDR3 reads TGTGCCAGCAGCCGAGGGACAGTCTATAATTCACCCCTCCACTTT.

This clone was recorded only once. The V and J genes are TRBV15 and TRBJ1-2; TRBD1 matches 8 bases. The CDR3 runs 14 residues. CDR1 LNHNV and CDR2 YYDKDF come from the germline V gene (reference sequence). Unmatched junction bases numbered 5, after V lost 0 bases and J lost 8 bases. Here the CDR3 reads CATSRDIQGGGYTF. The CDR3 DNA reads as TGTGCCACCAGCAGAGATATACAGGGGGGCGGCTACACCTTC.

The CDR3 protein is CASSSPGGKTQYF. CDR3 nucleotide sequence: TGTGCCAGCAGCTCCCCGGGGGGGAAGACCCAGTACTTC. This sequence joins TRBV11-2 and TRBJ2-5; the match to TRBD2 covers 8 bases. Per germline, CDR1 SGHAT and CDR2 FQNNGV. The CDR3 has 13 amino acids. With 4 bases clipped from V and 6 bases from J, the junction kept 4 bases outside the gene matches.

The chain links TRBV12-2 to TRBJ1-6; the table's D call, TRBD1, was not checked against the DNA. TRBV12-2 is a pseudogene segment. The CDR3 sequence is 16 residues long. The CDR3 region is CASRSYGQGTNSPLHF. The CDR3, as DNA: TGTGCAAGTCGCTCATACGGACAGGGGACGAATTCACCCCTCCACTTT.

The V and J genes are TRBV28 and TRBJ1-6; the D gene is possibly TRBD1 (6 bases). The length of the CDR3 is 15 residues. Trimming left V 5 bases short and J 0 bases short, with 8 bases between. CDR1 MDHEN and CDR2 SYDVKM come from the germline V gene. The DNA for the CDR3 is TGTGCCAGCAGTCCAGGGGCCTCCTATAATTCACCCCTCCACTTT. Translation: CASSPGASYNSPLHF.

This rearrangement joins TRBV9 to TRBJ1-2; D is perhaps TRBD1 (6 bases). Trimming removed 0 bases at V and 3 bases at J, with 6 bases between. The germline CDR1 and CDR2 sequences are SGDLS and YYNGEE. This CDR3 has 13 residues. In nucleotides, the CDR3 is TGTGCCAGCAGCGTAGACAGGGACTATGGCTACACCTTC. Translating it yields CASSVDRDYGYTF. Full variable domain (missing parts from reference TRBV9 and TRBJ1-2): DSGVTQTPKHLITATGQRVTLRCSPRSGDLSVYWYQQSLDQGLQFLIQYYNGEERAKGNILERFSAQQFPDLHSELNLSSLELGDSALYFCASSVDRDYGYTFGSGTRLTVV.

This chain connects TRBV7-2 to TRBJ2-2; 9 bases match TRBD2. The germline V gene encodes CDR1 SGHTA and CDR2 FQGNSA. The CDR3 extends over 16 amino acids. The V and J ends lost 5 bases and 4 bases, in that order; junction bases with no gene match: 8. CDR3 in DNA: TGTGCCAGCAGCACCCAGCGGGGGGCCCTCACCGGGGAGCTGTTTTTT. Protein product: CASSTQRGALTGELFF.